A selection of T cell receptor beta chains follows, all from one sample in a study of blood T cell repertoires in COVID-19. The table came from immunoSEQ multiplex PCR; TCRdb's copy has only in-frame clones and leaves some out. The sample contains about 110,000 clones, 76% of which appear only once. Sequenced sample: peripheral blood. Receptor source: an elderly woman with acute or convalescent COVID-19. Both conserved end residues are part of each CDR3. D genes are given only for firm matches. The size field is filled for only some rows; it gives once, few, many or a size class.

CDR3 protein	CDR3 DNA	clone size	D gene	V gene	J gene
CASSPETVGTEAFF	TGTGCCAGCTCACCAGAGACAGTCGGCACTGAAGCTTTCTTT	-	-	TRBV18	TRBJ1-1
CASSPGQGSYEQYF	TGTGCCAGCTCCCCGGGACAGGGTTCCTACGAGCAGTACTTC	-	TRBD1	TRBV18	TRBJ2-7
CASSLAGLAGFSGANVLTF	TGTGCCAGCAGCTTGGCGGGACTAGCGGGGTTCTCTGGGGCCAACGTCCTGACTTTC	few	TRBD2	TRBV13	TRBJ2-6
CASSLGSDRMRGYTF	TGTGCCAGCAGCTTGGGGTCGGACAGGATGCGAGGCTACACCTTC	-	TRBD1	TRBV7-2	TRBJ1-2
CASSPAGKSNYGYTF	TGTGCCAGCTCACCGGCCGGGAAGTCAAACTATGGCTACACCTTC	-	-	TRBV18	TRBJ1-2
CASSQDWGLARNEQFF	TGCGCCAGCAGCCAAGATTGGGGTCTAGCGCGCAATGAGCAGTTCTTC	-	-	TRBV4-3	TRBJ2-1
CASSLGRGPTNEKLFF	TGTGCCAGCAGCTTGGGGAGGGGACCAACTAATGAAAAACTGTTTTTT	-	-	TRBV7-9	TRBJ1-4
CATSRGQGTGELFF	TGTGCCACCAGCAGAGGACAGGGCACCGGGGAGCTGTTTTTT	-	TRBD1	TRBV15	TRBJ2-2
CASSLGGTGLASTDTQYF	TGTGCCAGCAGCTTAGGGGGGACGGGACTAGCGAGCACAGATACGCAGTATTTT	-	TRBD2	TRBV7-6	TRBJ2-3
CAWSVTGETQYF	TGTGCCTGGAGTGTTACCGGAGAGACCCAGTACTTC	-	-	TRBV30	TRBJ2-5
CASSQEVSGYTF	TGTGCCAGCAGCCAGGAGGTATCTGGCTACACCTTC	few	-	TRBV3-1/TRBV3-2	TRBJ1-2
CASSLGGLAGSTDTQYF	TGCGCCAGCAGCTTGGGAGGACTAGCGGGGAGCACAGATACGCAGTATTTT	-	TRBD2	TRBV5-1	TRBJ2-3
CASSPGQLTEAFF	TGTGCCAGCAGCCCAGGACAGCTCACTGAAGCTTTCTTT	-	-	TRBV3-1/TRBV3-2	TRBJ1-1
CASSLASGTDTQYF	TGTGCCAGCAGCTTAGCGAGCGGTACAGATACGCAGTATTTT	-	-	TRBV5-6	TRBJ2-3
CASSYGTSGRENIQYF	TGTGCCAGCAGTTACGGGACTAGCGGGAGGGAAAACATTCAGTACTTC	-	TRBD2	TRBV6-5	TRBJ2-4
CASSLELGRSYEQYF	TGTGCCAGCAGCTTGGAACTTGGTCGTTCCTACGAGCAGTACTTC	-	-	TRBV5-4	TRBJ2-7
CASSLRTSLIDEQFF	TGTGCCAGCAGCCTCCGGACTAGTCTGATCGATGAGCAGTTCTTC	many	TRBD2	TRBV11-3	TRBJ2-1
CASLRTGQNYYGYTF	TGTGCCAGCCTTCGAACAGGGCAAAATTACTATGGCTACACCTTC	-	-	TRBV19	TRBJ1-2